Sequencing of this T cell receptor (beta chain) was carried out in a study of shared clonotypes between healthy human individuals. Whole-study results and caveats: The represented genetic and exposure-history diversity was limited by the small number of donors.

Some clones are missing from TCRdb's copy, which holds only in-frame ones; the method was immunoSEQ multiplex PCR. The sample has some 480,000 clones, roughly 85% seen once; the top ten hold 9.5% to 15%. Germline V gene lookup returns CDR1 SGHTA and CDR2 FQGTGA. Unmatched junction bases numbered 7, after V lost 5 bases and J lost 3 bases. The CDR3 is made up of 15 amino acids. In regard to this clone: The target antigen is unknown.

This receptor was taken from a woman in her thirties or forties in good health. Some clones in this sample may be carry-over from other donors' samples. Source material: PBMCs. The V and J genes are TRBV7-3 and TRBJ2-5; 9 nucleotides line up with TRBD1. The CDR3 DNA reads TGTGCCAGCAGCCAGATGGGGGACAGGGAAGAGACCCAGTACTTC. Translating gives CASSQMGDREETQYF.